The present entry profiles one T cell receptor beta chain with its context. Germline CDR1 reads LNHDA; CDR2 reads SQIVND (reference sequence). This CDR3 comprises 14 residues. V shed 4 bases, J shed 4 bases, and the junction held 3 bases outside the gene matches. Unique molecular identifiers (one per individual cDNA molecule) were attached. TCRdb itself ran the 5' RACE reads through MiXCR, one entry per CDR3 protein. The table records tens of thousands of distinct CDR3 sequences, 4.5% to 7% of them present only once. This sample was included in a study of early T cells in non-severe SARS-CoV-2 infection.

The sequence was obtained from an adult who was a healthcare worker with PCR-confirmed SARS-CoV-2 infection or an uninfected control (not recorded which). The rearrangement links TRBV19 to TRBJ2-2; 7 positions agree with TRBD1. The sample was whole blood, taken at baseline. The CDR3 here is CASSTTGSTGELFF. In DNA, the CDR3 is TGTGCCAGTAGTACGACAGGGAGCACCGGGGAGCTGTTTTTT.